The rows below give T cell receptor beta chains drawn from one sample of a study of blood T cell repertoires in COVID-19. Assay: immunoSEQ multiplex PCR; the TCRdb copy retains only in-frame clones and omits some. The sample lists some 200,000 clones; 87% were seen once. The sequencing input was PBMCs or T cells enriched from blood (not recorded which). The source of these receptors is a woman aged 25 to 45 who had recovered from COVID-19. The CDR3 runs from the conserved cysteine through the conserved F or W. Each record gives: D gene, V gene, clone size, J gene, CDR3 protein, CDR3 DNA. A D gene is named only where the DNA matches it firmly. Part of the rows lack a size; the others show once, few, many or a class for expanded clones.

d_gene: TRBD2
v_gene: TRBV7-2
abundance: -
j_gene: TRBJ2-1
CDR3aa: CASSLVAGGGHNEQFF
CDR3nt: TGTGCCAGCAGCTTAGTAGCGGGAGGGGGTCACAATGAGCAGTTCTTC

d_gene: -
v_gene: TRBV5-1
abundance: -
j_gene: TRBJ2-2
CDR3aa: CASSLGLDTGELFF
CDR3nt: TGCGCCAGCAGCCTTGGACTGGACACCGGGGAGCTGTTTTTT

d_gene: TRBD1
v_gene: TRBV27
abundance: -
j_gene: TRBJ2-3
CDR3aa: CASSLDRATDTQYF
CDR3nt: TGTGCCAGCAGTTTAGACAGGGCCACAGATACGCAGTATTTT

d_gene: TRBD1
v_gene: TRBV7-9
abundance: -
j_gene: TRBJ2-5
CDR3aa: CASSFSGPGQGATQYF
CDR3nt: TGTGCCAGCAGCTTTTCGGGCCCGGGACAGGGGGCTACCCAGTACTTC

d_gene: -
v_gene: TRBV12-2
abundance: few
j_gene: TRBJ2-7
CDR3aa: CASRLALEQYF
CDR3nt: TGTGCAAGTCGCTTAGCGCTAGAGCAGTACTTC

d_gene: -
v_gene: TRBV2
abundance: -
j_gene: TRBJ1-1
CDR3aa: CASSPQGMNTEAFF
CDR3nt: TGTGCCAGCAGTCCCCAGGGGATGAACACTGAAGCTTTCTTT

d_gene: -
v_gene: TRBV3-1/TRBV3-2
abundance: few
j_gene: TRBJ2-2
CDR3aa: CASSQNRETGELFF
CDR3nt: TGTGCCAGCAGCCAAAACAGGGAAACCGGGGAGCTGTTTTTT

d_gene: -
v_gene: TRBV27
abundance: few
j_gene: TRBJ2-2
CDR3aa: CASSFYTTVNTGELFF
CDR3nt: TGTGCCAGCAGTTTTTATACGACAGTTAACACCGGGGAGCTGTTTTTT

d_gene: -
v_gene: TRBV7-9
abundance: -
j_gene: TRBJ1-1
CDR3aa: CASSFLVNTEAFF
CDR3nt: TGTGCCAGCAGCTTTTTAGTGAACACTGAAGCTTTCTTT

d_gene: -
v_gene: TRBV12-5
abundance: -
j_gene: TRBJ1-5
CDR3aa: CATTTGKGQPQHF
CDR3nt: TGTGCTACCACAACAGGGAAAGGACAGCCCCAGCATTTT

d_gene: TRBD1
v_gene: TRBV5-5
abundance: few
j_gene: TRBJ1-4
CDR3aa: CASSPITGGDEKLFF
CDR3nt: TGTGCCAGCAGCCCAATCACAGGGGGCGATGAAAAACTGTTTTTT

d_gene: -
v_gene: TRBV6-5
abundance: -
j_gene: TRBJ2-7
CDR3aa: CASVLWGSRYEQYF
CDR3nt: TGTGCCAGTGTCCTCTGGGGCAGCCGATACGAGCAGTACTTC

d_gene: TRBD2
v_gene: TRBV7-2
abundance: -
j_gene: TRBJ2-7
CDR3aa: CASSPLTSGRLHEQYF
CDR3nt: TGTGCCAGCAGCCCCCTAACTAGCGGGAGGCTCCACGAGCAGTACTTC

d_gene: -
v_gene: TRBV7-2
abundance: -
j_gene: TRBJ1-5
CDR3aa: CASSLTASNQPQHF
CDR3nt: TGTGCCAGCAGCTTAACAGCTAGCAATCAGCCCCAGCATTTT

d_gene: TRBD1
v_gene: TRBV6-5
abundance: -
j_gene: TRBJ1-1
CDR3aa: CASSYSQGDTEAFF
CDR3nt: TGTGCCAGCAGTTACTCTCAGGGGGACACTGAAGCTTTCTTT